Below, one TCR beta chain is given with its context. Its specificity is unknown. Unique molecular identifiers were present on cDNA, and template switching added a universal primer site. TCRdb re-analysed the 5' RACE reads in MiXCR, keeping a single row per CDR3 protein. Among 650,000 to 750,000 distinct CDR3 sequences listed, approximately 21% were seen once. CDR1 is LGHDT and CDR2 is YNNKEL in the germline V gene (reference sequence). Losses at the gene ends were 10 bases for V and 8 bases for J; bases not matched to a gene: 10. The CDR3 is made up of 13 amino acids. The sample belongs to a study of identical twins. Broader study findings: Zero-insertion analyses could be partly confounded by invariant MAIT and iNKT cells.

Another study also made use of these data, one on T cells expressing NK-cell markers. Turning to that study: Also leading the CD3+CD56-NKG2C+ fraction in a handful of donors were these clonotypes. There remained a lack of clarity about HCMV specificity of expanded NKG2C+ T cell clones.

This TCR derives from a woman aged 18-29 years in good health. This rearrangement joins TRBV3-1 to TRBJ2-1, with 8 bases matching TRBD2. Sequencing used PBMCs. In nucleotides, the CDR3 is TGTGCCATCAAAAGGAGCGGGAGAGATGAGCAGTTCTTC. It codes for CAIKRSGRDEQFF.